This TCR beta chain was recovered during a study of PD-L1 blockade in urothelial cancer. Overall study context: Analysis of the blood was performed 3 weeks (second dose) and 6 weeks after treatment start. Median T cell yield per blood sample was around 130,000 cells.

The table came from immunoSEQ multiplex PCR; TCRdb's copy has only in-frame clones and leaves some out. The data show about 80,000 clones, around 90% seen once. Each patient presented with locally advanced or metastatic urothelial carcinoma. Trimming removed 5 bases from V and 7 bases from J; junction bases left unmatched: 11. The CDR3 is made up of 15 amino acids. Looked up from germline, CDR1 is SGHVS and CDR2 is FNYEAQ. This clone has a single count. The sequencing used PBMCs, collected around atezolizumab (anti-PD-L1) treatment. The chain recombines TRBV7-6 with TRBJ1-2, with 9 bases that match TRBD1. This clonotype was sampled from a woman between 65 and 79 years old with urothelial cancer. The CDR3: CASSLTGGAGSGYTF. In DNA, the CDR3 is TGTGCCAGCAGCCTAACAGGGGGCGCGGGATCTGGCTACACCTTC.